The 30 T cell receptor beta chains below all came from one sample that was sequenced in a study of T-cell memory formation after mild COVID-19. A single record per CDR3 protein comes from TCRdb applying MiXCR to the 5' RACE reads. This sample has some 300,000 distinct CDR3 sequences, with 20% to 25% found just once. The sequenced sample consisted of PBMCs or a T cell subset sorted from them (not recorded which). Receptors were obtained from a young man who had mild COVID-19 (a few samples of this study predate the infection). Cell type and time point are not known.

V and J are TRBV12-3 or TRBV12-4 and TRBJ2-5; 7 bases match TRBD2. The CDR3 is made up of 15 amino acids. V was clipped by 7 bases and J by 1 base; unmatched bases: 9. The CDR3 here is CASTPSAGLQETQYF. The CDR3 nucleotides read TGTGCCAGCACCCCTTCAGCGGGGCTCCAAGAGACCCAGTACTTC.

This clonotype was detected ten times or more. The chain recombines TRBV4-1 with TRBJ2-1; tentative D call: TRBD2 (5 bases). This CDR3 contains 15 residues. CDR1 is MGHRA and CDR2 is YSYEKL in the germline V gene. Trimming removed 0 bases at V and 8 bases at J, with 14 bases between. CDR3 amino acids: CASSQERRGVDEQFF. CDR3 sequence (DNA): TGCGCCAGCAGCCAAGAGCGACGGGGAGTCGATGAGCAGTTCTTC.

This chain joins TRBV11-2 and TRBJ2-5, with 9 bases matching TRBD2. The ends lost 2 bases at V and 2 bases at J; junction bases unmatched: 18. CDR3 length: 20 amino acids. Germline V gene data show CDR1 as SGHAT and CDR2 as FQNNGV. The CDR3 loop reads CASSLLAISGGFIGQETQYF. In DNA, the CDR3 is TGTGCCAGCAGCTTATTGGCCATTAGCGGGGGTTTTATAGGGCAAGAGACCCAGTACTTC.

The chain is built from TRBV12-3 or TRBV12-4 and TRBJ2-7; D is perhaps TRBD2 (6 bases). The ends were cut back, 6 bases at V and 0 bases at J, with 12 bases in the middle. The CDR3 length is 14 residues. The CDR3 sequence is CASSAGDCSYEQYV. In DNA, the CDR3 is TGTGCCAGCAGCGCCGGGGACTGCTCCTACGAGCAGTACGTC.

V is TRBV20-1 and J is TRBJ1-5; possibly TRBD1 for D (5 bases). Germline V CDR1 and CDR2: DFQATT, SNEGSKA (reference sequence). The CDR3 spans 14 residues. Trimming cost V 0 bases and J 0 bases, with 6 bases left between them. The CDR3 DNA is TGCAGTGCTAGAGAGGGGCTTAGCAATCAGCCCCAGCATTTT. Translating gives CSAREGLSNQPQHF.

The chain recombines TRBV11-3 with TRBJ2-1; 14 bases are shared with TRBD2. V trimming: 6 bases; J trimming: 8 bases; junction bases outside the gene matches: 6. CDR3 size: 15 residues. Germline V gene sequence: CDR1 SGHNT, CDR2 YENEEA. Written as DNA, the CDR3 is TGTGCCAGCAGATCGACTAGCGGGGGGGCTGATGAGCAGTTCTTC. Amino acid sequence: CASRSTSGGADEQFF.

This clonotype was found a few times. The CDR3 loop reads CASKVGGTGEANEKLFF. The CDR3, as DNA: TGTGCCAGCAAAGTGGGCGGGACAGGGGAAGCTAATGAAAAACTGTTTTTT. This rearrangement joins TRBV7-2 to TRBJ1-4, with 10 bases fitting TRBD1. CDR1 and CDR2 (germline): SGHTA, FQGNSA. Unmatched junction bases numbered 11, after V lost 7 bases and J lost 3 bases. This CDR3 comprises 17 residues.

J is TRBJ2-5 and V is TRBV6-5; D gene ambiguous. This CDR3 is 11 amino acids long. Germline V CDR1 and CDR2: MNHEY, SVGAGI. V was cut by 8 bases and J by 5 bases, with 9 bases left in between. The CDR3 loop is CASGPWETQYF. The CDR3 DNA is TGTGCCAGCGGGCCTTGGGAGACCCAGTACTTC.

The table lists this clonotype with a count of one. The chain employs TRBV15 and TRBJ2-3, with D possibly being TRBD2 (6 bases). In germline, CDR1 is LNHNV, CDR2 YYDKDF (reference sequence). With 1 base removed from V and 5 bases from J, the gap between germline ends came to 7 bases. The CDR3 runs 13 residues. CDR3 nucleotides: TGTGCCACCAGCAGAGCGGGGGAAGATACGCAGTATTTT. This codes for CATSRAGEDTQYF.

This clonotype was seen once. The chain combines TRBV6-5 with TRBJ2-7, with TRBD1 as a possible D gene (6 bases). This CDR3 has 13 residues. V lost 6 bases to trimming and J lost 5 bases, with 14 bases between them. Germline loops: CDR1 MNHEY, CDR2 SVGAGI. CDR3 sequence reads: CASSHRAQDEQYF. CDR3 in DNA: TGTGCCAGCAGCCACAGGGCGCAGGACGAGCAGTACTTC.

The chain carries TRBV5-6 and TRBJ1-6; the D is unclear. Germline CDR1 is SGHDT and CDR2 is YYEEEE. V dropped 4 bases and J dropped 3 bases, with 5 bases sitting between them. CDR3 length: 13 residues. Here the CDR3 reads CASSPNYNSPLHF. DNA for the CDR3: TGTGCCAGCAGCCCCAACTATAATTCACCCCTCCACTTT.

The table lists this clonotype with a few counts. This chain joins TRBV20-1 and TRBJ2-5; D uncertain. Deletions cut 0 bases from V and 3 bases from J, with 11 bases between. CDR1 and CDR2 (germline): DFQATT, SNEGSKA (reference sequence). The CDR3 is 14 amino acids. The CDR3 DNA is TGCAGTGCTAGAGATCAGGCGGTCGAAGAGACCCAGTACTTC. It encodes CSARDQAVEETQYF.

The chain recombines TRBV7-2 with TRBJ2-1; 8 bases are shared with TRBD2. CDR1 is SGHTA and CDR2 is FQGNSA in the germline V gene. The CDR3 sequence is 15 residues long. Germline trimming cut 2 bases from V and 5 bases from J; bases unmatched to any gene: 5. The CDR3 DNA sequence: TGTGCCAGCAGCTTACTCGGGGGGGCGAACAATGAGCAGTTCTTC. Encoded protein: CASSLLGGANNEQFF. Full variable domain (remainder filled in from reference TRBV7-2 and TRBJ2-1): GAGVSQSPSNKVTEKGKDVELRCDPISGHTALYWYRQSLGQGLEFLIYFQGNSAPDKSGLPSDRFSAERTGGSVSTLTIQRTQQEDSAVYLCASSLLGGANNEQFFGPGTRLTVL.

This chain joins TRBV30 and TRBJ2-7; possibly TRBD2 for D (5 bases). This CDR3 is built from 11 residues. Deletions cut 5 bases from V and 6 bases from J, with 11 bases between. Germline V gene lookup returns CDR1 GTSNPN and CDR2 SVGIG (reference sequence). The CDR3 sequence: CAWARTREQYF. The CDR3 DNA is TGTGCCTGGGCTAGGACTCGCGAGCAGTACTTC.

The chain is built from TRBV4-3 and TRBJ1-2; perhaps TRBD1 as D (6 bases). Germline V gene lookup returns CDR1 LGHNA and CDR2 YSLEER. Deletions cut 0 bases from V and 5 bases from J, with 13 bases between. The CDR3 spans 15 residues. The CDR3 loop is CASSQETLRGYGYTF. CDR3 sequence (DNA): TGCGCCAGCAGCCAAGAAACCTTAAGGGGGTATGGCTACACCTTC.

This clonotype was detected a few times. This rearrangement joins TRBV4-1 to TRBJ2-7; D not certain. From germline, CDR1 is MGHRA and CDR2 YSYEKL. The CDR3 covers 13 residues. The V end lost 0 bases, the J end lost 6 bases, and 9 bases lay between the germline ends. The CDR3 DNA reads TGCGCCAGCAGCCAAGAAGGTTGGGCCGAGCAGTACTTC. Its protein product is CASSQEGWAEQYF.

This clonotype was counted a few times. V is TRBV6-6 and J is TRBJ2-7, with D uncertain. Trimming removed 6 bases from V and 0 bases from J, with 12 bases in between. The CDR3 is 14 residues long. Germline-derived CDR1 and CDR2 are MNHNY and SVGAGI (reference sequence). The CDR3 DNA is TGTGCCAGCAGGGCCCCCGATTTCTCCTACGAGCAGTACTTC. Its translation is CASRAPDFSYEQYF.

The gene calls are TRBV19 and TRBJ2-1; D gene unclear. The germline CDR1 and CDR2 sequences are LNHDA and SQIVND (reference sequence). This CDR3 contains 16 residues. V shed 2 bases and J shed 3 bases, with 14 bases lying between them. The CDR3 DNA is TGTGCCAGTAGTATACAGCGTGGGGTCGGCTACAATGAGCAGTTCTTC. It yields the protein CASSIQRGVGYNEQFF.

As to this clonotype: A read error may produce the germline difference seen at one junction end. The chain combines TRBV7-6 with TRBJ2-3; tentatively, D is TRBD2 (6 bases). The germline V gene has CDR1 SGHVS and CDR2 FNYEAQ. This CDR3 region has 13 residues. This CDR3 is CASGLTRGDTQYF. The CDR3, as DNA: TGTGCCAGCGGCTTGACTCGGGGGGATACGCAGTATTTT.

The V and J genes are TRBV20-1 and TRBJ2-1; the match to TRBD2 covers 7 bases. Trimming took 1 base from V and 4 from J; bases not matched to a gene: 4. In germline, CDR1 is DFQATT, CDR2 SNEGSKA (reference sequence). This CDR3 is built from 14 residues. Here the CDR3 reads CSARASGPYNEQFF. Written as DNA, the CDR3 is TGCAGTGCTAGAGCTAGCGGTCCATACAATGAGCAGTTCTTC.

The sample holds many counts of this clonotype. The gene calls are TRBV18 and TRBJ2-5; no definite D call. The CDR3 spans 14 residues. Germline CDR1 and CDR2: KGHSH and LQKENI. V was trimmed by 2 bases and J by 2 bases, leaving 9 bases between them. The CDR3 loop is CASSPGNRQETQYF. In DNA form, the CDR3 reads TGTGCCAGCTCACCAGGGAATAGGCAAGAGACCCAGTACTTC.

The V and J genes are TRBV6-5 and TRBJ2-7, with TRBD1 matching 10 bases. The CDR3 totals 15 residues. With 6 bases clipped from V and 1 base from J, the junction kept 6 bases outside the gene matches. Germline assignment: CDR1 MNHEY and CDR2 SVGAGI. The CDR3 loop reads CASSPGTGASYEQYV. In DNA, the CDR3 is TGTGCCAGCAGCCCCGGGACAGGGGCGTCCTACGAGCAGTACGTC.

The chain employs TRBV27 and TRBJ2-3; 11 bases are a match to TRBD2. Germline CDR1 and CDR2: MNHEY and SMNVEV (reference sequence). V was clipped by 6 bases and J by 2 bases; unmatched bases: 7. The CDR3 has 16 residues. The CDR3 DNA sequence: TGTGCCAGCAGCCGAACGGGACTAGCGGACACAGATACGCAGTATTTT. Amino acids: CASSRTGLADTDTQYF.

The V gene is TRBV30, the J gene TRBJ2-3; D is unclear. CDR3 size: 13 residues. V was trimmed by 0 bases and J by 6 bases, leaving 10 bases between them. CDR1 is GTSNPN and CDR2 is SVGIG in the germline V gene (reference sequence). The CDR3 nucleotides read TGTGCCTGGAGTGTACGTCTTTCGGATACGCAGTATTTT. It yields the protein CAWSVRLSDTQYF.

This clonotype was observed a handful of times. The J gene is TRBJ2-1, the V gene TRBV4-2; no firm D call. From germline, CDR1 is LGHNA and CDR2 YNFKEQ. Trimming removed 1 base at V and 4 bases at J, with 14 bases between. CDR3 length: 16 amino acids. The CDR3 is CASSQGQALLYNEQFF. The CDR3 bases are TGTGCCAGCAGCCAAGGGCAGGCCCTCCTATACAATGAGCAGTTCTTC.

The table lists this clonotype with a few counts. J is TRBJ2-7 and V is TRBV20-1, with 7 bases fitting TRBD1. This CDR3 contains 13 residues. Germline trimming cut 0 bases from V and 3 bases from J; bases unmatched to any gene: 2. CDR1 and CDR2 from the germline V gene are DFQATT and SNEGSKA (reference sequence). CDR3 in amino acids: CSARDSGGYEQYF. The CDR3 DNA follows: TGCAGTGCTAGAGATTCAGGGGGCTACGAGCAGTACTTC.

There are many counts of this clonotype. This chain joins TRBV7-9 and TRBJ1-1; D remains ambiguous. The V gene lost 3 bases and the J gene lost 1 base, with 0 bases spanning the gap. CDR1 SEHNR and CDR2 FQNEAQ come from the germline V gene (reference sequence). CDR3 length: 11 residues. CDR3 loop: CASSLNTEAFF. Written as DNA, the CDR3 is TGTGCCAGCAGCTTGAACACTGAAGCTTTCTTT.

The V gene is TRBV6-5, the J gene TRBJ1-1; D is perhaps TRBD1 (5 bases). The CDR3 has 14 residues. CDR1 is MNHEY and CDR2 is SVGAGI in the germline V gene. The ends were cut back, 1 base at V and 0 bases at J, with 6 bases in the middle. The CDR3 region is CASSYYRLNTEAFF. CDR3 bases: TGTGCCAGCAGTTACTACAGGTTGAACACTGAAGCTTTCTTT.

This clonotype has more than one count but fewer than ten. This chain joins TRBV9 and TRBJ1-2; D possibly corresponds to TRBD1 (6 bases). CDR1 SGDLS and CDR2 YYNGEE come from the germline V gene. The CDR3 length is 14 residues. The V gene lost 2 bases and the J gene lost 8 bases, with 16 bases spanning the gap. This chain's CDR3 is CASSVDGGPLGYTF. CDR3 nucleotides: TGTGCCAGCAGCGTTGACGGGGGCCCCTTAGGCTACACCTTC.

The rearrangement uses TRBV12-3 or TRBV12-4 and TRBJ1-1, with D hard to call. CDR3 length: 14 residues. V lost 5 bases to trimming and J lost 1 base, with 11 bases between them. The CDR3 loop reads CASSRLLTNTEAFF. The CDR3 DNA reads TGTGCCAGCAGTCGTCTGCTGACGAACACTGAAGCTTTCTTT.